The following is a T cell receptor beta chain sequence with its context. Its antigen is not known. Per the original data handling: Because ImmunoSEQ provided only junction sequences with no quality scores, the filtering differed. Some clones are missing from TCRdb's copy, which holds only in-frame ones; the method was immunoSEQ multiplex PCR. The V and J calls and the clone size are those of that table, but D and trimming were determined from the DNA. The table lists 750,000 to 1,000,000 clones, almost 95% of them singletons. The sample comes from a study of shared clonotypes between healthy human individuals. CD45RO-negative CD8 cells positively selected for CCR7 made up the naive population, which excluded terminally differentiated effector memory CD45RA+ cells. Overall study results and limits: Non-shared clonotypes showed lower generation probabilities than clonotypes common to all four donors.

The CDR3 totals 15 residues. The V end was cut by 4 bases, the J end by 2 bases, with 16 bases between. Germline V gene sequence: CDR1 SGHNT, CDR2 YYREEE (reference sequence). The rearrangement links TRBV5-4 to TRBJ2-7, with D possibly being TRBD2 (6 bases). The sample comprised naive CD8+ T cells sorted from blood. The receptor was derived from a man in his thirties or forties in good health. The CDR3 DNA is TGTGCCAGCAGCAACCGGGACTCCATAACCTACGAGCAGTACTTC. It yields the protein CASSNRDSITYEQYF.